These 4 T cell receptor beta chains share one sample of origin, sequenced in a study of T cells in Graves' hyperthyroidism and ophthalmopathy. Amplified regions were TCR beta CDR3 sequences from RNA transcripts. In the first-round RT-PCR of the TCR CDR3, the HTBI primer set was used. Using its own MiXCR run on the multiplex PCR reads, TCRdb lists one record per CDR3 protein. The sample carries approximately 400,000 distinct CDR3 sequences, under 20% recorded once. Sequenced sample: blood. These receptor sequences come from a man younger than 35 with Graves' ophthalmopathy.

This clonotype was detected many times. This chain connects TRBV7-9 to TRBJ2-5; possibly TRBD2 for D (5 bases). V was clipped by 7 bases and J by 2 bases, with 11 bases between them. The CDR3 is 13 amino acids. Per germline, CDR1 SEHNR and CDR2 FQNEAQ (reference sequence). In DNA, the CDR3 is TGTGCCAGCACAGAGGACTTACAAGAGACCCAGTACTTC. Translating gives CASTEDLQETQYF.

This clonotype was picked up many times. This sequence joins TRBV20-1 and TRBJ2-7, with 8 bases that match TRBD1. The germline CDR1 and CDR2 sequences are DFQATT and SNEGSKA (reference sequence). V was clipped by 3 bases and J by 4 bases; unmatched bases: 8. The CDR3 loop spans 14 amino acids. The CDR3 bases are TGCAGTGCTAGCTCACCGACAGGGGAGTACGAGCAGTACTTC. Amino acids: CSASSPTGEYEQYF.

This clonotype was detected many times. The chain is built from TRBV6-1 and TRBJ2-1; D is possibly TRBD1 (5 bases). The V gene lost 10 bases and the J gene lost 6 bases, with 19 bases spanning the gap. The CDR3 totals 14 residues. Germline values: CDR1 MNHNS, CDR2 SASEGT. This chain's CDR3 is CATIPGWQGNEQFF. DNA of the CDR3: TGTGCCACCATCCCCGGGTGGCAGGGCAATGAGCAGTTCTTC.

The rearrangement uses TRBV4-1 and TRBJ2-1; D tentatively reads TRBD1 or TRBD2 (6 bases each). Trimming removed 1 base from V and 9 bases from J, with 13 bases in between. Germline V CDR1 and CDR2: MGHRA, YSYEKL. The CDR3 sequence is 14 residues long. The CDR3: CASSQGPGAGEQFF. Here the CDR3 DNA reads TGCGCCAGCAGCCAAGGCCCGGGGGCGGGTGAGCAGTTCTTC.